These 19 T cell receptor beta chains originate from one sample sequenced in a study of blood T cells in healthy people across ages. A sample-barcoded 5' primer and a J-beta primer mix were used in a second PCR of roughly 7 to 12 cycles. TCRdb ran MiXCR on the 5' RACE reads and lists one entry per CDR3 protein. The sample contains roughly 1,500,000 distinct CDR3 sequences, around 36% of which appear only once. Sequenced input: blood. The receptors originated from a woman in her 30s in good health.

The chain is built from TRBV12-3 or TRBV12-4 and TRBJ2-1, with 7 bases matching TRBD2. This CDR3 comprises 15 residues. V dropped 5 bases and J dropped 2; count of bases not matched to a gene: 6. The CDR3 nucleotides are TGTGCCAGCAGTGGCAGGGAGGGAACCTACAATGAGCAGTTCTTC. Amino acids: CASSGREGTYNEQFF.

This clonotype was seen a handful of times. This sequence joins TRBV11-1 and TRBJ2-1; 11 bases line up with TRBD2. J lost 6 bases, V lost 6 bases, and 7 bases had no gene match. CDR1 and CDR2 from the germline V gene are SGHAT and FQDESV (reference sequence). The CDR3 is 15 amino acids. CDR3 nucleotides: TGTGCCAGCAGGTCTAGACTAGCGGGGTTCAATGAGCAGTTCTTC. Translating it yields CASRSRLAGFNEQFF.

Concerning this clonotype: At one end, the junction sequence differs from germline, possibly due to a read error. The genes are TRBV9 and TRBJ1-1; no clear D. The CDR3 has 13 amino acids. Germline V gene data show CDR1 as SGDLS and CDR2 as YYNGEE. CDR3 in amino acids: CVSSVDWSTEAFF. DNA for the CDR3: TGTGTCAGCAGCGTAGACTGGAGCACTGAAGCTTTCTTT.

This clonotype was counted only a few times. Germline is not matched at one junction end, which may reflect a read error. The chain has TRBV3-1 and TRBJ1-5; 7 bases line up with TRBD1. This CDR3 comprises 14 residues. From germline, CDR1 is LGHDT and CDR2 YNNKEL (reference sequence). The CDR3 is CAGSLNRGDQPQHF. The CDR3 DNA is TGTGCCGGCAGTCTTAACAGGGGCGATCAGCCCCAGCATTTT.

Worth noting for this clonotype: This may be a read error, as it is one base from a much larger clone. This sequence joins TRBV20-1 and TRBJ2-1; D possibly matches TRBD1 or TRBD2 (5 bases each). The CDR3 totals 14 residues. Germline-derived CDR1 and CDR2 are DFQATT and SNEGSKA (reference sequence). The DNA of the CDR3 is TGCAGTGCTAGCCGGGACGCCGGTGGATACGAGCGGTTCTTC. Amino acids: CSASRDAGGYERFF.

This clonotype occurred a few times. The chain joins TRBV4-1 to TRBJ1-2; 7 positions match TRBD1. The V gene's germline CDR1 is MGHRA and CDR2 YSYEKL. This CDR3 spans 13 amino acids. With 4 bases clipped from V and 6 bases from J, the junction kept 5 bases outside the gene matches. The CDR3 sequence is CASSRPTGDGYTF. CDR3 in DNA: TGCGCCAGCAGCCGACCTACAGGGGATGGCTACACCTTC.

This clonotype occurred many times. The chain combines TRBV5-1 with TRBJ2-6; 10 bases agree with TRBD1. J was trimmed by 1 base and V by 5 bases; bases with no gene match: 9. This CDR3 has 18 amino acids. The germline CDR1 and CDR2 sequences are SGHRS and YFSETQ. CDR3 DNA sequence: TGCGCCAGCAGTTCCCAGGGGACAGGGGTATCTGGGGCCAACGTCCTGACTTTC. It is translated as CASSSQGTGVSGANVLTF. Full variable domain (rest looked up from reference TRBV5-1 and TRBJ2-6): KAGVTQTPRYLIKTRGQQVTLSCSPISGHRSVSWYQQTPGQGLQFLFEYFSETQRNKGNFPGRFSGRQFSNSRSEMNVSTLELGDSALYLCASSSQGTGVSGANVLTFGAGSRLTVL.

In its sample, this clonotype was seen a few times. The rearrangement joins TRBV20-1 to TRBJ2-1; D may correspond to TRBD1 or TRBD2 (5 bases each). Per the germline V gene, CDR1 is DFQATT and CDR2 is SNEGSKA (reference sequence). The CDR3 extends over 11 amino acids. Trimming pared 6 bases from V and 6 bases from J, leaving 9 bases between. This CDR3 is CSAGDGNEQFF. The CDR3 DNA reads as TGCAGTGCCGGGGACGGCAATGAGCAGTTCTTC.

The V and J genes are TRBV4-1 and TRBJ2-7, with D perhaps TRBD1 (6 bases). The V end was cut by 1 base, the J end by 0 bases, with 10 bases between. This CDR3 is 15 amino acids long. The germline V gene encodes CDR1 MGHRA and CDR2 YSYEKL. The CDR3 loop is CASSQVQGYSYEQYF. CDR3 in DNA: TGCGCCAGCAGCCAAGTTCAGGGGTACTCCTACGAGCAGTACTTC.

This sequence joins TRBV10-3 and TRBJ1-2; unclear D gene. Germline lookup yields CDR1 ENHRY and CDR2 SYGVKD. V shed 3 bases and J shed 4 bases, with 12 bases lying between them. The CDR3 has 14 amino acids. CDR3 region: CAISDPTNSYGYTF. CDR3 DNA sequence: TGTGCCATCAGTGATCCCACGAACAGCTATGGCTACACCTTC.

This clonotype was found a few times. The V and J genes are TRBV12-3 or TRBV12-4 and TRBJ2-7; 11 bases agree with TRBD1. This CDR3 has 14 residues. Unmatched junction bases numbered 9, after V lost 5 bases and J lost 9 bases. This CDR3 is CASSAGTGGRGQYF. The DNA for the CDR3 is TGTGCCAGCAGTGCCGGGACAGGGGGTCGGGGGCAGTACTTC.

This clonotype came up a few times. The rearrangement uses TRBV27 and TRBJ1-2; 8 nucleotides align to TRBD1. The V and J ends lost 6 bases and 6 bases, in that order; junction bases with no gene match: 9. The CDR3 loop spans 14 amino acids. Germline V CDR1 and CDR2: MNHEY, SMNVEV (reference sequence). CDR3 amino acids: CASRRTGLSHGYTF. CDR3 sequence (DNA): TGTGCCAGCAGGCGGACAGGGTTGAGTCATGGCTACACCTTC.

This clonotype turned up a few times. This rearrangement joins TRBV7-2 to TRBJ2-7; no definite D call. The germline gives CDR1 SGHTA, CDR2 FQGNSA. V was trimmed by 8 bases and J by 3 bases, leaving 14 bases between them. This CDR3 has 13 residues. The CDR3 reads CASGRPGFYEQYF. The CDR3, as DNA: TGTGCCAGCGGTAGGCCAGGCTTCTACGAGCAGTACTTC.

The chain is built from TRBV5-1 and TRBJ2-7; 8 bases map to TRBD2. V was clipped by 5 bases and J by 0 bases; unmatched bases: 4. Germline V gene lookup returns CDR1 SGHRS and CDR2 YFSETQ. This CDR3 comprises 14 residues. CDR3 bases: TGCGCCAGCAGGAGCGGGGGCCCCTCCTACGAGCAGTACTTC. This codes for CASRSGGPSYEQYF.

Many counts were recorded for this clonotype. This chain links TRBV10-3 with TRBJ2-5; possible D gene TRBD2, 6 bases. This CDR3 has 16 amino acids. Trimming took off 6 bases at V and 0 bases at J, with 17 bases between the two ends. Germline CDR1 reads ENHRY; CDR2 reads SYGVKD. CDR3 coding DNA: TGTGCCATCAGGCCCGGGGGTAGCGACTACCAAGAGACCCAGTACTTC. Translated: CAIRPGGSDYQETQYF.

The gene calls are TRBV7-3 and TRBJ2-1; possible D gene TRBD1, 6 bases. V lost 8 bases and J 5 bases, leaving 19 bases between the germline ends. This CDR3 has 15 residues. CDR1 is SGHTA and CDR2 is FQGTGA in the germline V gene. This chain's CDR3 is CASLLASRTDNEQFF. The CDR3 DNA reads as TGTGCCAGCTTACTCGCTTCCCGGACAGACAATGAGCAGTTCTTC.

Ten or more counts support this clonotype. The gene calls are TRBV29-1 and TRBJ2-7; tentative D call: TRBD2 (7 bases). CDR3 size: 13 residues. Germline CDR1 reads SQVTM; CDR2 reads ANQGSEA. V was cut by 7 bases and J by 3 bases, with 16 bases left in between. The CDR3 is CSGITGRGYEQYF. Here the CDR3 DNA reads TGCAGCGGTATTACAGGGAGGGGCTACGAGCAGTACTTC.

The chain has TRBV4-1 and TRBJ1-5, with 7 bases matching TRBD1. J gave up 10 bases and V 4 bases, and 7 bases lay outside the gene matches. The germline V gene encodes CDR1 MGHRA and CDR2 YSYEKL. The CDR3 spans 13 residues. CDR3 in DNA: TGCGCCAGCAGCCCCTCGAACAGGGGACCCCAGCATTTT. This gives the protein CASSPSNRGPQHF.

V gene TRBV28 combines with J gene TRBJ1-5; 8 bases match TRBD1. CDR1 is MDHEN and CDR2 is SYDVKM in the germline V gene. The CDR3 length is 15 residues. V was clipped by 6 bases and J by 6 bases; unmatched bases: 10. This CDR3 reads CASSKPGGRGQPQHF. The DNA for the CDR3 is TGTGCCAGCAGCAAGCCAGGGGGCAGGGGTCAGCCCCAGCATTTT.